This entry features one T cell receptor beta chain sequence. Original processing notes: Amplifying reference gene primers gave estimates of nucleated cell counts. Clones were read by immunoSEQ multiplex PCR, and TCRdb kept only the in-frame ones, dropping some. Clonal size and the V and J genes are those of that table, whereas D and trimming came from the DNA. The top ten hold around 5.5% of the sample, which has some 140,000 clones, 84% seen once. This entry belongs to a study of blood T cell repertoires in COVID-19. On the study more broadly: Acute and convalescent COVID-19 samples came from the United States, Italy and Spain. PBMCs, B-cell-depleted T cells, or T cells were the source of the cDNA or gDNA that made up the material.

V shed 5 bases and J 5 bases; nucleotides not matched to a gene: 7. This CDR3 has 15 residues. Germline CDR1 SNHLY, CDR2 FYNNEI. The study recruited people aged roughly 18 to 95 years across under 25 US areas. The sequence derives from a middle-aged man with acute COVID-19. The chain employs TRBV2 and TRBJ2-3, with 10 bases identical to TRBD1. The sequenced material came from PBMCs or T cells enriched from blood (not recorded which). DNA for the CDR3: TGTGCCAGCAGTATGGACAGGGGGAGAGGAGATACGCAGTATTTT. Protein product: CASSMDRGRGDTQYF.